The 26 T cell receptor beta chains in this list originate from one sample, sequenced in a study of T cells in Graves' hyperthyroidism and ophthalmopathy. RNA transcripts provided the source from which TCR beta CDR3 regions were amplified. HTBI primers were employed in a first-round RT-PCR of the TCR CDR3. TCRdb redid the calling of the multiplex PCR reads with MiXCR, one entry per CDR3 protein. This table has hundreds of thousands of distinct CDR3 sequences, 14% appearing once. Sequencing was performed on blood. These receptors were obtained from a woman aged 18-29 years with Graves' hyperthyroidism.

This clonotype was picked up many times. This chain links TRBV5-1 with TRBJ2-3; D ambiguous. This CDR3 has 16 residues. V lost 0 bases to trimming and J lost 2 bases, with 13 bases between them. Germline V gene data show CDR1 as SGHRS and CDR2 as YFSETQ. This chain's CDR3 is CASSLAFRAATDTQYF. CDR3 DNA: TGCGCCAGCAGCTTGGCATTTCGGGCAGCCACAGATACGCAGTATTTT.

This clonotype has at least ten counts. V usage is TRBV2 and J usage is TRBJ2-3; D not resolved. The V and J ends lost 4 bases and 1 base respectively, with 3 bases between them. The germline V gene encodes CDR1 SNHLY and CDR2 FYNNEI. This CDR3 spans 12 amino acids. CDR3 in amino acids: CASSAGTDTQYF. The CDR3 bases are TGTGCCAGCAGTGCGGGCACAGATACGCAGTATTTT. Using reference TRBV2 and TRBJ2-3 for the parts outside the CDR3, the full variable domain is EPEVTQTPSHQVTQMGQEVILRCVPISNHLYFYWYRQILGQKVEFLVSFYNNEISEKSEIFDDQFSVERPDGSNFTLKIRSTKLEDSAMYFCASSAGTDTQYFGPGTRLTVL.

At least ten counts were recorded for this clonotype. The V gene is TRBV5-1, the J gene TRBJ1-1; tentatively, D is TRBD1 (6 bases). The germline V and J ends were trimmed by 1 base and 5 bases, with 12 bases remaining between them. Germline V gene lookup returns CDR1 SGHRS and CDR2 YFSETQ. This CDR3 spans 14 amino acids. The chain's CDR3 is CASSLQGSGTEAFF. The CDR3 nucleotides are TGCGCCAGCAGCTTGCAGGGGTCGGGGACTGAAGCTTTCTTT. Full variable domain (rest looked up from reference TRBV5-1 and TRBJ1-1): KAGVTQTPRYLIKTRGQQVTLSCSPISGHRSVSWYQQTPGQGLQFLFEYFSETQRNKGNFPGRFSGRQFSNSRSEMNVSTLELGDSALYLCASSLQGSGTEAFFGQGTRLTVV.

This clonotype was counted only a few times. The chain links TRBV20-1 to TRBJ2-7; 7 bases are a match to TRBD2. This CDR3 is 16 amino acids long. Germline V CDR1 and CDR2: DFQATT, SNEGSKA (reference sequence). The V gene end was trimmed by 7 bases and the J gene end by 0 bases; junction bases not matched to a gene: 15. The CDR3 spells CSGSGLAASFSYEQYF. The CDR3 DNA is TGCAGTGGGAGTGGGCTAGCGGCCTCATTCTCCTACGAGCAGTACTTC.

V usage is TRBV5-1 and J usage is TRBJ1-4; no clear D gene. This CDR3 is built from 12 residues. The ends were cut back, 5 bases at V and 4 bases at J, with 6 bases in the middle. CDR1 SGHRS and CDR2 YFSETQ come from the germline V gene. The CDR3 region is CASRVNNEKLFF. The CDR3 nucleotides are TGCGCCAGCAGGGTAAATAATGAAAAACTGTTTTTT.

This chain uses TRBV19 with TRBJ1-6; TRBD1 aligns across 7 bases. Per the germline V gene, CDR1 is LNHDA and CDR2 is SQIVND (reference sequence). The CDR3 covers 18 residues. Unmatched junction bases numbered 8, after V lost 3 bases and J lost 0 bases. CDR3 DNA: TGTGCCAGTAGTATGGAAGGGGGCCCAAGCTCCTATAATTCACCCCTCCACTTT. Translation gives CASSMEGGPSSYNSPLHF.

The rearrangement joins TRBV2 to TRBJ1-5, with TRBD1 matching over 7 bases. Germline CDR1 and CDR2: SNHLY and FYNNEI. The CDR3 sequence is 17 residues long. Unmatched junction bases numbered 10, after V lost 0 bases and J lost 5 bases. CDR3 DNA: TGTGCCAGCAGTGAAGCGGGGACAGTAGCCGGCGATCAGCCCCAGCATTTT. Translation: CASSEAGTVAGDQPQHF.

This clonotype was picked up many times. This chain joins TRBV27 and TRBJ2-1, with 12 bases that match TRBD2. In germline, CDR1 is MNHEY, CDR2 SMNVEV (reference sequence). J lost 4 bases, V lost 2 bases, and 9 bases had no gene match. The length of the CDR3 is 18 residues. The CDR3 nucleotides read TGTGCCAGCAGTTTACCTCGGGCTAGCGGGAGGGGGTACAATGAGCAGTTCTTC. It yields the protein CASSLPRASGRGYNEQFF.

This clonotype was counted ten times or more. The gene calls are TRBV28 and TRBJ1-2; TRBD1 might be the D (6 bases). The V gene lost 4 bases and the J gene lost 8 bases, with 11 bases spanning the gap. Germline V gene lookup returns CDR1 MDHEN and CDR2 SYDVKM. This CDR3 is 12 amino acids long. The DNA of the CDR3 is TGTGCCAGCAGTTCACAGGGTGAAGGCTACACCTTC. Its translation: CASSSQGEGYTF.

The genes are TRBV29-1 and TRBJ1-1; D is ambiguous. CDR1 is SQVTM and CDR2 is ANQGSEA in the germline V gene. CDR3 length: 14 residues. V lost 6 bases and J lost 0, with 14 bases in between. The CDR3 DNA is TGCAGCGTGGCTCGAGATTTAATGAACACTGAAGCTTTCTTT. Translated, it gives CSVARDLMNTEAFF.

The chain couples TRBV5-1 to TRBJ1-3; D is unresolved. The CDR3 is 17 amino acids. V was trimmed by 4 bases and J by 0 bases, leaving 17 bases between them. Germline CDR1 reads SGHRS; CDR2 reads YFSETQ. DNA for the CDR3: TGCGCCAGCAGCCTACCCAGCGAAAACCTCTCTGGAAACACCATATATTTT. Its translation is CASSLPSENLSGNTIYF. Using reference TRBV5-1 and TRBJ1-3 for the parts outside the CDR3, the full variable domain is KAGVTQTPRYLIKTRGQQVTLSCSPISGHRSVSWYQQTPGQGLQFLFEYFSETQRNKGNFPGRFSGRQFSNSRSEMNVSTLELGDSALYLCASSLPSENLSGNTIYFGEGSWLTVV.

This chain connects TRBV20-1 to TRBJ1-6; the match to TRBD1 covers 8 bases. V lost 3 bases and J lost 9; bases outside the gene matches: 7. Germline V gene sequence: CDR1 DFQATT, CDR2 SNEGSKA (reference sequence). This CDR3 has 14 amino acids. The CDR3 spells CSASFSTGVSPLHF. The CDR3 region has the DNA TGCAGTGCTAGTTTTTCGACAGGGGTTTCACCCCTCCACTTT.

This clonotype was detected many times. V is TRBV11-2 and J is TRBJ2-7, with 14 bases fitting TRBD2. This CDR3 is 15 amino acids long. V lost 5 bases to trimming and J lost 6 bases; unmatched junction nucleotides: 6. Germline V gene data show CDR1 as SGHAT and CDR2 as FQNNGV. DNA of the CDR3: TGTGCCAGCAGCGCAACCGGGACTAGCGGGAGCGAGCAGTACTTC. The encoded protein is CASSATGTSGSEQYF.

There are a few counts of this clonotype. The chain links TRBV6-5 to TRBJ1-1; no clear D gene. CDR3 length: 17 residues. Per the germline V gene, CDR1 is MNHEY and CDR2 is SVGAGI. Between the trimmed V and J ends, which lost 0 bases and 3 bases, there was a span of 17 bases. The CDR3 here is CASSYSRIGVLDTEAFF. CDR3 DNA sequence: TGTGCCAGCAGTTACTCGCGCATCGGGGTGTTGGACACTGAAGCTTTCTTT.

The rearrangement links TRBV6-6 to TRBJ2-1; D uncertain. The CDR3 sequence is 13 residues long. V was trimmed by 2 bases and J by 4 bases, leaving 6 bases between them. Germline V gives CDR1 MNHNY, CDR2 SVGAGI (reference sequence). The CDR3 bases are TGTGCCAGCAGTTACAGTATTTACAATGAGCAGTTCTTC. Amino acid sequence: CASSYSIYNEQFF.

This clonotype was picked up a small number of times. The rearrangement links TRBV7-9 to TRBJ2-1, with 11 bases matching TRBD2. Near its end, the DNA agrees better with TRBJ2-7, so the J call may be wrong. Germline values: CDR1 SEHNR, CDR2 FQNEAQ (reference sequence). The CDR3 has 18 amino acids. The CDR3 nucleotides are TGTGCCAGCAGCTTAACGACTAGCGGGGAGTTGGGCTACAATGAGCAGTACTTC. Encoded protein: CASSLTTSGELGYNEQYF.

This clonotype was observed many times. The gene calls are TRBV7-2 and TRBJ2-3; tentative D call: TRBD1 (5 bases). The length of the CDR3 is 14 residues. Trimming removed 0 bases at V and 6 bases at J, with 10 bases between. CDR1 and CDR2 (germline): SGHTA, FQGNSA. The CDR3 nucleotides read TGTGCCAGCAGCTTAGCGCCCTCAGGGGATACGCAGTATTTT. Translation: CASSLAPSGDTQYF.

The chain couples TRBV30 to TRBJ2-6; 11 bases are a match to TRBD1. CDR1 GTSNPN and CDR2 SVGIG come from the germline V gene (reference sequence). After removal of 4 bases from V and 0 bases from J, the junction contained 8 bases not matched to a gene. The CDR3 covers 18 residues. The CDR3 coding sequence is TGTGCCTGGACTGAATATGGGACAGGGGGCTCTGGGGCCAACGTCCTGACTTTC. As protein: CAWTEYGTGGSGANVLTF.

This clonotype has just one count. CDR3 sequence (DNA): TGTGCCTGGAGTGTACCCCCACCGCCAAAGAACACTGAAGCTTTCTTT. It codes for CAWSVPPPPKNTEAFF. The J gene is TRBJ1-1, the V gene TRBV30; D unresolved. The germline V gene encodes CDR1 GTSNPN and CDR2 SVGIG (reference sequence). Trimming left V 0 bases short and J 1 base short, with 15 bases between. The CDR3 length is 16 residues.

This clonotype was observed at least ten times. The gene calls are TRBV6-2 or TRBV6-3 and TRBJ1-5, with unresolved D. Germline V gene sequence: CDR1 MNHEY, CDR2 SVGEGT. V dropped 9 bases and J dropped 2 bases, with 14 bases sitting between them. This CDR3 is built from 14 residues. CDR3 sequence (DNA): TGTGCCAGTTTGGGGTCTAGGCGCAATCAGCCCCAGCATTTT. Amino acids: CASLGSRRNQPQHF.

The chain links TRBV20-1 to TRBJ2-1, with 7 bases lining up with TRBD2. The CDR3 covers 14 residues. CDR1 and CDR2 from the germline V gene are DFQATT and SNEGSKA (reference sequence). V lost 6 bases and J lost 9; bases outside the gene matches: 14. The CDR3: CSARVGGRFTEQFF. CDR3 nucleotide sequence: TGCAGTGCCCGGGTAGGCGGGAGATTTACTGAGCAGTTCTTC.

This clonotype was observed at least ten times. This sequence joins TRBV7-3 and TRBJ2-1, with TRBD1 identical over 9 bases. The CDR3 extends over 17 amino acids. The germline CDR1 and CDR2 sequences are SGHTA and FQGTGA. Trimming removed 3 bases from V and 4 bases from J; junction bases left unmatched: 10. Written as DNA, the CDR3 is TGTGCCAGCAGCTTGGGACCGGGACAGGGCTTATACAATGAGCAGTTCTTC. Translating gives CASSLGPGQGLYNEQFF.

This clonotype was detected ten times or more. The gene calls are TRBV2 and TRBJ1-2, with D possibly matching TRBD1 (5 bases). CDR1 is SNHLY, CDR2 FYNNEI, per germline. The CDR3 runs 12 residues. The V end was cut by 9 bases, the J end by 4 bases, with 12 bases between. In nucleotides, the CDR3 is TGTGCCAGGACGGGGCGGGGCTATGGCTACACCTTC. It yields the protein CARTGRGYGYTF. Based on the CDR3 plus reference TRBV2 and TRBJ1-2, the full variable domain is EPEVTQTPSHQVTQMGQEVILRCVPISNHLYFYWYRQILGQKVEFLVSFYNNEISEKSEIFDDQFSVERPDGSNFTLKIRSTKLEDSAMYFCARTGRGYGYTFGSGTRLTVV.

This clonotype was recorded many times. The chain uses TRBV5-6 and TRBJ2-5, with D maybe TRBD1 (5 bases). CDR1 SGHDT and CDR2 YYEEEE come from the germline V gene. The CDR3 loop spans 15 amino acids. Trimming left V 0 bases short and J 4 bases short, with 13 bases between. The DNA of the CDR3 is TGTGCCAGCAGCTTGGCCACAGGATGGGTAGAGACCCAGTACTTC. It yields the protein CASSLATGWVETQYF. The full variable domain, in which reference TRBV5-6 and TRBJ2-5 provide the parts outside the CDR3, is DAGVTQSPTHLIKTRGQQVTLRCSPKSGHDTVSWYQQALGQGPQFIFQYYEEEERQRGNFPDRFSGHQFPNYSSELNVNALLLGDSALYLCASSLATGWVETQYFGPGTRLLVL.

The genes are TRBV28 and TRBJ2-5; no definite D call. The CDR3 contains 14 residues. Between the trimmed V and J ends, which lost 6 bases and 1 base, there was a span of 12 bases. Germline V gene sequence: CDR1 MDHEN, CDR2 SYDVKM. The CDR3 DNA sequence: TGTGCCAGCAGGGGGTTTGGGCCCCAAGAGACCCAGTACTTC. Translated: CASRGFGPQETQYF. The complete variable domain, with remaining parts taken from reference TRBV28 and TRBJ2-5, reads DVKVTQSSRYLVKRTGEKVFLECVQDMDHENMFWYRQDPGLGLRLIYFSYDVKMKEKGDIPEGYSVSREKKERFSLILESASTNQTSMYLCASRGFGPQETQYFGPGTRLLVL.

V and J are TRBV18 and TRBJ1-1; D is uncertain. V shed 1 base and J shed 4 bases, with 10 bases lying between them. Germline V gene sequence: CDR1 KGHSH, CDR2 LQKENI. The CDR3 runs to 14 residues. The CDR3 sequence: CASSPRVQITEAFF. As DNA, the CDR3 is TGTGCCAGCTCACCACGTGTACAAATCACTGAAGCTTTCTTT.